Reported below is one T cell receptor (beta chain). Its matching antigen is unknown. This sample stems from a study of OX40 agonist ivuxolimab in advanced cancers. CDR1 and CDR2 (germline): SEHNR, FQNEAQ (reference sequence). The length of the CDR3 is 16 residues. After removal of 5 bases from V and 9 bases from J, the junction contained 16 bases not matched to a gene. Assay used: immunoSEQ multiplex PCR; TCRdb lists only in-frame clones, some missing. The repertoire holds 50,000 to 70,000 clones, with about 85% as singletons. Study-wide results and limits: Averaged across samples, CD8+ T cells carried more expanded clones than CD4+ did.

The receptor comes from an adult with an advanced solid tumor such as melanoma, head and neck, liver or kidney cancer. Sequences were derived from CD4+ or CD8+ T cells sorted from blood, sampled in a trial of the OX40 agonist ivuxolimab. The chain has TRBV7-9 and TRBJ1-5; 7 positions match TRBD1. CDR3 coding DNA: TGTGCCAGCAGCCGAGGGCAGGGGGTGAAGGTTGGGCCCCAGCATTTT. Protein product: CASSRGQGVKVGPQHF.